Sequencing of this T cell receptor (beta chain) was carried out in a study of cytomegalovirus exposure and HLA in healthy donors. Per the germline V gene, CDR1 is LNHDA and CDR2 is SQIVND (reference sequence). The CDR3 spans 17 residues. V was cut by 3 bases and J by 3 bases, with 19 bases left in between. A multiplex PCR was run with 60 Vbeta primers and 13 Jbeta primers. Only in-frame clones appear in the TCRdb table, and some are missing; sequencing was by immunoSEQ multiplex PCR. The data show approximately 150,000 clones, 80% seen once. This TCR came from a man aged 25 to 40 in good health and CMV-seronegative. Material for sequencing was PBMCs. This sequence joins TRBV19 and TRBJ2-3, with a tentative D call TRBD1 (6 bases). The chain's CDR3 is CASSIPGTGLATDTQYF. The DNA for the CDR3 is TGTGCCAGTAGTATTCCCGGTACAGGGTTAGCGACAGATACGCAGTATTTT.